The clone carrying this TCR beta chain was picked up a small number of times. No antigen is known for it. The data stem from a study of T cell responses to AZD1222 COVID-19 vaccine. V lost 2 bases, J lost 7 bases, and 18 bases lay in between. This CDR3 comprises 16 residues. Looked up from germline, CDR1 is MDHEN and CDR2 is SYDVKM. Overall study results and limits: When two AZD1222 doses had been given, Spike-specific TCR breadth and depth rose. Females outnumbered males among donors, who were mostly white British; clonal diversity was possibly underestimated.

TCRdb keeps only in-frame clones here, not all; method: immunoSEQ multiplex PCR. The profile shows 100,000 to 150,000 clones, roughly nine tenths of them singletons. The chain carries TRBV28 and TRBJ1-5; D is perhaps TRBD1 (6 bases). Source: peripheral blood, taken on day 0 of AZD1222 vaccination. This clonotype was sampled from an adult in good health. The CDR3 loop reads CASSLVGQGFRQPQHF. The CDR3 bases are TGTGCCAGCAGTTTAGTGGGTCAGGGGTTTAGACAGCCCCAGCATTTT.